These 25 T cell receptor beta chains came from one sample sequenced in a study of human T cells and chemical hapten exposure. Sample time point: patch test 2, 6 weeks after DPC sensitization. Treatment in this sample: therapeutic diphenylcyclopropenone sensitization with weekly scalp DPC. TCRdb reanalysed the RACE reads using MiXCR and keeps one entry per CDR3 protein. The data hold roughly 100,000 distinct CDR3 sequences, with 7% to 10% observed a single time. This sample comprised whole blood, obtained in connection with sensitization to the hapten diphenylcyclopropenone (DPC). These receptors came from a woman aged 40 to 50 with alopecia areata. Some clones in this sample may be carry-over from other donors' samples.

This clonotype showed up just a few times. This chain joins TRBV6-2 or TRBV6-3 and TRBJ2-2; TRBD1 matches at 8 bases. The CDR3 sequence is 19 residues long. V was clipped by 6 bases and J by 6 bases; unmatched bases: 21. CDR1 is MNHEY and CDR2 is SVGEGT in the germline V gene. The CDR3 region is CASSPRVTGGFRGAGELFF. The CDR3 region has the DNA TGTGCCAGCAGCCCGAGGGTAACAGGGGGATTTCGGGGCGCCGGGGAGCTGTTTTTT.

This clonotype was counted many times. The chain has TRBV7-9 and TRBJ2-1, with D possibly being TRBD2 (6 bases). Germline CDR1 SEHNR, CDR2 FQNEAQ (reference sequence). This CDR3 has 13 residues. V was cut by 3 bases and J by 9 bases, with 12 bases left in between. The CDR3 region has the DNA TGTGCCAGCAGCTTCGCCGGGGGACCTGAGCAGTTCTTC. This codes for CASSFAGGPEQFF.

This clonotype was counted a few times. This chain links TRBV24-1 with TRBJ2-1; 7 nucleotides line up with TRBD2. From germline, CDR1 is KGHDR and CDR2 SFDVKD. With V trimmed by 1 base and J by 7 bases, 9 bases remained unmatched. The CDR3 runs to 16 residues. The CDR3 is CATSDFEAASGNEQFF. The CDR3 DNA reads as TGTGCCACCAGTGATTTTGAGGCGGCTAGCGGAAATGAGCAGTTCTTC.

The chain combines TRBV29-1 with TRBJ2-4; D remains unclear. The V gene's germline CDR1 is SQVTM and CDR2 ANQGSEA. The CDR3 totals 12 residues. V lost 1 base and J 8 bases, leaving 9 bases between the germline ends. CDR3: CSVEGAQDIQYF. The CDR3 DNA reads as TGCAGCGTTGAAGGCGCTCAGGACATTCAGTACTTC.

The table lists this clonotype with a few counts. The chain carries TRBV11-2 and TRBJ2-5, with 8 bases matching TRBD1. From germline, CDR1 is SGHAT and CDR2 FQNNGV. V dropped 1 base and J dropped 3; count of bases not matched to a gene: 7. This CDR3 contains 16 residues. Here the CDR3 reads CASSLVVAGGKETQYF. CDR3 in DNA: TGTGCCAGCAGCTTAGTTGTCGCAGGGGGCAAAGAGACCCAGTACTTC.

As concerns this clonotype: A much more abundant neighbour one base away suggests this may be a read error. This chain uses TRBV9 with TRBJ2-7; tentative D call: TRBD2 (6 bases). The germline V gene has CDR1 SGDLS and CDR2 YYNGEE. The CDR3 contains 15 residues. V was pared by 0 bases and J by 4 bases, with 14 bases between. As DNA, the CDR3 is TGTGCCAGCAGCGTAGGCGGGACCAATCCGTACGAGCAGTACTTC. Its protein is CASSVGGTNPYEQYF.

This clonotype has more than one count but fewer than ten. The chain joins TRBV24-1 to TRBJ2-1, with 7 positions matching TRBD2. This CDR3 is 14 amino acids long. Looked up from germline, CDR1 is KGHDR and CDR2 is SFDVKD. With 5 bases clipped from V and 5 bases from J, the junction kept 5 bases outside the gene matches. CDR3 coding DNA: TGTGCCACCAGTGCCCTTGGACTAGACAATGAGCAGTTCTTC. Protein sequence: CATSALGLDNEQFF.

This clonotype came up a few times. The chain links TRBV20-1 to TRBJ2-1, with 10 nucleotides matching TRBD2. Trimming cost V 3 bases and J 12 bases; bases outside gene matches: 5. CDR1 is DFQATT and CDR2 is SNEGSKA in the germline V gene (reference sequence). This CDR3 comprises 12 residues. DNA of the CDR3: TGCAGTGCTAGTCAGCGGGAGGGCCCGCAGTTCTTC. This translates into CSASQREGPQFF.

This clonotype turned up a few times. The gene calls are TRBV6-5 and TRBJ2-3, with 11 bases identical to TRBD2. V shed 8 bases, J shed 1 base, and the junction held 14 bases outside the gene matches. The length of the CDR3 is 18 residues. Germline lookup yields CDR1 MNHEY and CDR2 SVGAGI. The CDR3 nucleotides read TGTGCCAGCCGCGAAGGTCTAGCGGGAGGCCCCCGCACAGATACGCAGTATTTT. It specifies CASREGLAGGPRTDTQYF.

This clonotype has a count of ten or more. This chain joins TRBV19 and TRBJ2-5; TRBD2 aligns across 12 bases. V lost 8 bases, J lost 9 bases, and 16 bases stayed unmatched. The CDR3 runs 16 residues. The germline V gene has CDR1 LNHDA and CDR2 SQIVND (reference sequence). The CDR3 DNA sequence: TGTGCCAGTGAGGCTCGGACTAGCGGGATGAGGAGACCCCAGTACTTC. This translates into CASEARTSGMRRPQYF.

This clonotype was found many times. V is TRBV7-3 and J is TRBJ2-1; 8 nucleotides agree with TRBD2. CDR3 length equals 20 residues. Trimming at V came to 5 bases and at J to 0 bases, leaving 18 bases not matched to a gene. Germline CDR1 is SGHTA and CDR2 is FQGTGA. CDR3 DNA sequence: TGTGCCAGCAGCAATATTGGGGCTAGCGGGTTACAACACTCCTACAATGAGCAGTTCTTC. It yields the protein CASSNIGASGLQHSYNEQFF.

The table lists this clonotype with a few counts. The V call is TRBV6-1, the J call TRBJ2-3; maybe TRBD2 (5 bases). The CDR3 sequence is 16 residues long. The germline V gene encodes CDR1 MNHNS and CDR2 SASEGT. The V gene lost 1 base and the J gene lost 0 bases, with 11 bases spanning the gap. CDR3 residues: CASSEVLAPSTDTQYF. For the CDR3, the DNA is TGTGCCAGCAGTGAAGTGCTAGCACCTAGCACAGATACGCAGTATTTT.

The chain couples TRBV28 to TRBJ1-4; 9 bases are shared with TRBD1. The CDR3 sequence is 16 residues long. Trimming took 5 bases from V and 7 from J; bases not matched to a gene: 11. Germline V CDR1 and CDR2: MDHEN, SYDVKM. The CDR3 region is CASSPTPQGASEKLFF. DNA for the CDR3: TGTGCCAGCAGTCCCACCCCACAGGGGGCCTCTGAAAAACTGTTTTTT.

In this sample, this clonotype turned up many times. The J gene is TRBJ2-1, the V gene TRBV6-2 or TRBV6-3, with 12 bases that match TRBD2. Looked up from germline, CDR1 is MNHEY and CDR2 is SVGEGT. V dropped 4 bases and J dropped 8; count of bases not matched to a gene: 12. The CDR3 is 17 amino acids. CDR3 coding DNA: TGTGCCAGCAGTTTCGGGCGTACTAGCGGGAGGTTCTATGAGCAGTTCTTC. It specifies CASSFGRTSGRFYEQFF.

This clonotype appeared many times. This chain uses TRBV5-1 with TRBJ2-7, with D tentatively TRBD1 (5 bases). The germline V gene encodes CDR1 SGHRS and CDR2 YFSETQ. V was clipped by 0 bases and J by 2 bases, with 12 bases between them. This CDR3 is built from 15 residues. CDR3 residues: CASSLGSGLPYEQYF. The CDR3 nucleotides are TGCGCCAGCAGCTTGGGATCAGGGTTGCCCTACGAGCAGTACTTC.

In this sample, this clonotype turned up many times. The gene calls are TRBV7-9 and TRBJ2-7; 7 nucleotides line up with TRBD1. Looked up from germline, CDR1 is SEHNR and CDR2 is FQNEAQ (reference sequence). There are 15 residues in the CDR3. V lost 5 bases, J lost 3 bases, and 10 bases stayed unmatched. In DNA form, the CDR3 reads TGTGCCAGCAGCCCTCCGACAGGGTCCCACTACGAGCAGTACTTC. Amino acids: CASSPPTGSHYEQYF.

The V call is TRBV9, the J call TRBJ1-1; a weak D match, TRBD1 (6 bases). The V and J ends lost 2 bases and 5 bases respectively, with 10 bases between them. Germline CDR1 SGDLS, CDR2 YYNGEE. This CDR3 is built from 13 residues. The CDR3, as DNA: TGTGCCAGCAGCGTTCAAGGGGGAACTGAAGCTTTCTTT. It specifies CASSVQGGTEAFF.

This clonotype came up a few times. A junction end diverges from the germline sequence, so it may reflect a read error. V is TRBV7-7 and J is TRBJ1-4; 7 bases line up with TRBD1. Germline V gene data show CDR1 as SSHAT and CDR2 as FNYEAQ (reference sequence). The length of the CDR3 is 15 residues. The CDR3 DNA sequence: TGTGCTAGCAGCTTAGGTCAACAGGGGTATGAAAAACTGTTTTTT. Its protein product is CASSLGQQGYEKLFF.

In its sample, this clonotype was seen many times. The V and J genes are TRBV6-4 and TRBJ2-2; the D is unclear. V lost 0 bases, J lost 3 bases, and 2 bases lay in between. Germline V CDR1 and CDR2: MRHNA, SNTAGT. The length of the CDR3 is 13 residues. This CDR3 is CASSDSDTGELFF. The CDR3 DNA reads TGTGCCAGCAGTGACTCAGACACCGGGGAGCTGTTTTTT.

This clonotype appeared many times. The V gene is TRBV7-3, the J gene TRBJ1-1; D is uncertain. The CDR3 runs 13 residues. Per the germline V gene, CDR1 is SGHTA and CDR2 is FQGTGA. The V and J ends lost 4 bases and 1 base respectively, with 7 bases between them. The CDR3 is CASSSGPNTEAFF. The CDR3 DNA sequence: TGTGCCAGCAGCTCGGGCCCGAACACTGAAGCTTTCTTT.

There are many counts of this clonotype. The J gene is TRBJ2-7, the V gene TRBV28; perhaps D is TRBD1 or TRBD2 (5 bases each). This CDR3 has 17 amino acids. Per the germline V gene, CDR1 is MDHEN and CDR2 is SYDVKM. V shed 3 bases and J shed 3 bases, with 21 bases lying between them. This CDR3 is CASSLPSPGAGIYEQYF. In DNA form, the CDR3 reads TGTGCCAGCAGTTTGCCCTCTCCCGGGGCGGGTATCTACGAGCAGTACTTC.

This clonotype was observed a handful of times. The chain combines TRBV7-2 with TRBJ2-5; a possible D gene is TRBD2 (6 bases). The CDR3 sequence is 12 residues long. Looked up from germline, CDR1 is SGHTA and CDR2 is FQGNSA. V was trimmed by 4 bases and J by 5 bases, leaving 8 bases between them. The CDR3 DNA reads as TGTGCCAGCAGCTCCACTAGCGAGACCCAGTACTTC. It yields the protein CASSSTSETQYF. Combining the CDR3 with reference TRBV7-2 and TRBJ2-5 gives the whole variable domain GAGVSQSPSNKVTEKGKDVELRCDPISGHTALYWYRQSLGQGLEFLIYFQGNSAPDKSGLPSDRFSAERTGGSVSTLTIQRTQQEDSAVYLCASSSTSETQYFGPGTRLLVL.

The chain has TRBV2 and TRBJ2-2; weak D call: TRBD1 (5 bases). CDR3 size: 16 residues. Germline-derived CDR1 and CDR2 are SNHLY and FYNNEI. Trimming left V 0 bases short and J 11 bases short, with 19 bases between. Written as DNA, the CDR3 is TGTGCCAGCAGTGAAGCGCTAAAGGGGTCCGGTCCCGAGCTGTTTTTT. Its translation: CASSEALKGSGPELFF. Filled out from reference TRBV2 and TRBJ2-2, the complete variable domain reads EPEVTQTPSHQVTQMGQEVILRCVPISNHLYFYWYRQILGQKVEFLVSFYNNEISEKSEIFDDQFSVERPDGSNFTLKIRSTKLEDSAMYFCASSEALKGSGPELFFGEGSRLTVL.

This clonotype was seen only a few times. This rearrangement joins TRBV20-1 to TRBJ2-1; 9 bases agree with TRBD2. V was clipped by 6 bases and J by 5 bases; unmatched bases: 2. This CDR3 region has 12 residues. Germline CDR1 DFQATT, CDR2 SNEGSKA (reference sequence). The CDR3 bases are TGCAGTGCAAGACTAGCGGACAATGAGCAGTTCTTC. This encodes CSARLADNEQFF.

The chain combines TRBV6-2 or TRBV6-3 with TRBJ1-2, with TRBD1 identical over 8 bases. Germline V gene sequence: CDR1 MNHEY, CDR2 SVGEGT. There are 15 residues in the CDR3. Losses at the gene ends were 1 base for V and 3 bases for J; bases not matched to a gene: 4. The chain's CDR3 is CASSYWTGLDYGYTF. The DNA of the CDR3 is TGTGCCAGCAGTTACTGGACAGGGCTGGACTATGGCTACACCTTC.